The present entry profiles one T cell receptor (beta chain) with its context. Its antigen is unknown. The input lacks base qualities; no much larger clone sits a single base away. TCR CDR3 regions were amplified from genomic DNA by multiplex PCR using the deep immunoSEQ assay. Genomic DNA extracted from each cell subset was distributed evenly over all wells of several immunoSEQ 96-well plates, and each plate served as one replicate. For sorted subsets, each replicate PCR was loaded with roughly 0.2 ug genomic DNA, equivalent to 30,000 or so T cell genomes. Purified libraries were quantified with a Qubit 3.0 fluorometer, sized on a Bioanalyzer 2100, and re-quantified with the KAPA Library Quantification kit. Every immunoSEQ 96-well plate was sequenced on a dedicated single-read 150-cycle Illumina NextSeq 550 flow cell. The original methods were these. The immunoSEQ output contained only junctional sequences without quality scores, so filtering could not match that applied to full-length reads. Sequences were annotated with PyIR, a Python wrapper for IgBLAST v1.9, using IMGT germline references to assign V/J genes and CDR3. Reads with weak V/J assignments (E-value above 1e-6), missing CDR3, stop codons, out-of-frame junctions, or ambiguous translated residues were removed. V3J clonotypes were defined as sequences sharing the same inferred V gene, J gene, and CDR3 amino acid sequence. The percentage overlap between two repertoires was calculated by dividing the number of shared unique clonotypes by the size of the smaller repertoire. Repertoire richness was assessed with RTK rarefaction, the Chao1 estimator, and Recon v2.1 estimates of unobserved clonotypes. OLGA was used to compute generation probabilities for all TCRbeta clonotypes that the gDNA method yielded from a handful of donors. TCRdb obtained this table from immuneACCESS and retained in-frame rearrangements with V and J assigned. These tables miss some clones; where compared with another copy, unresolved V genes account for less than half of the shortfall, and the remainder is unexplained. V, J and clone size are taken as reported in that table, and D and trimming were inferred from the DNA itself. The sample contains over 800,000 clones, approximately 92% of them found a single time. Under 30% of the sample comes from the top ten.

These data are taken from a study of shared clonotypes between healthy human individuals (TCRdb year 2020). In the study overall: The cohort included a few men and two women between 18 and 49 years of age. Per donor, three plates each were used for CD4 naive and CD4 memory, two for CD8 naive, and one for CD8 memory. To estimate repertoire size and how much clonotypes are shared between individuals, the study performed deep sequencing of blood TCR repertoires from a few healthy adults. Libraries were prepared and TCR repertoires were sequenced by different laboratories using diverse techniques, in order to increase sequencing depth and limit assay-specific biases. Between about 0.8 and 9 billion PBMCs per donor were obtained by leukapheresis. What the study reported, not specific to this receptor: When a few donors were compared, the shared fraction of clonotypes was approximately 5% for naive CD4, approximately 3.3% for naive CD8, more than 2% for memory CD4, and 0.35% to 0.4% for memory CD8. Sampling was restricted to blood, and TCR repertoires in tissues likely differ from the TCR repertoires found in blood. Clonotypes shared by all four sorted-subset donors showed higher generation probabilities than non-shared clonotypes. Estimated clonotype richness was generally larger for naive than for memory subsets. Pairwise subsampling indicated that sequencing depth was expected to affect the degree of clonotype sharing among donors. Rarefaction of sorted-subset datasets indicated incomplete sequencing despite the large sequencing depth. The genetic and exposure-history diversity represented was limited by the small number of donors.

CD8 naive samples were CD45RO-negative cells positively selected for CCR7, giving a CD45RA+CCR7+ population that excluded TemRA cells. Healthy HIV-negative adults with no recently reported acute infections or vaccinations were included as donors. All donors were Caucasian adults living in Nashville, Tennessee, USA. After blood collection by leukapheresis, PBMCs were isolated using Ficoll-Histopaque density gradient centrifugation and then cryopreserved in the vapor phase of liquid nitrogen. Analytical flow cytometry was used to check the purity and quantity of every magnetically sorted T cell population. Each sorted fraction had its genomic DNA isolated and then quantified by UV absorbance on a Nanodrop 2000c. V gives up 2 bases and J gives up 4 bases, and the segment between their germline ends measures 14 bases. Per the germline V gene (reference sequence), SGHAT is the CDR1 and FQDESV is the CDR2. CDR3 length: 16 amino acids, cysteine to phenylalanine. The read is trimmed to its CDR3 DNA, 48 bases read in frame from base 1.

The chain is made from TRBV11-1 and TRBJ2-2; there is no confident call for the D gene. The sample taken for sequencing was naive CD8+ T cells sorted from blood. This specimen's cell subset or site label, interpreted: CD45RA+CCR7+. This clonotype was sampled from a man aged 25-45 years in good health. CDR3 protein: CASSLWVRGTTGELFF. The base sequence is TGTGCCAGCAGCTTATGGGTTCGCGGTACCACCGGGGAGCTGTTTTTT.